What follows are 5 T cell receptor beta chains derived from one specimen sequenced in a study of technical replicates of blood from four donors. Profiled with immunoSEQ multiplex PCR; TCRdb holds only in-frame clones, not every one. Of 15,000 to 20,000 clones in the sample, 80% to 85% were seen once. The sample consisted of PBMCs. Receptors originate from a human donor in good health.

As DNA, the CDR3 is TGTGCCAGCAGGTCCCTAGCGGGAGGCACCGGGGAGCTGTTTTTT. Protein sequence: CASRSLAGGTGELFF. The chain has TRBV2 and TRBJ2-2, with 11 bases aligning to TRBD2. This CDR3 spans 15 amino acids. The ends lost 6 bases at V and 4 bases at J; junction bases unmatched: 4. The V gene's germline CDR1 is SNHLY and CDR2 FYNNEI.

This rearrangement joins TRBV5-1 to TRBJ2-1, with 10 nucleotides matching TRBD2. The CDR3 runs to 15 residues. Germline-derived CDR1 and CDR2 are SGHRS and YFSETQ. V shed 9 bases, J shed 2 bases, and the junction held 8 bases outside the gene matches. The CDR3 DNA follows: TGCGCCACCTCGGTTCTAGCGGGAGCCTACAATGAGCAGTTCTTC. As protein: CATSVLAGAYNEQFF.

The genes are TRBV4-1 and TRBJ2-5; TRBD2 is a possible D gene (6 bases). The CDR3 loop spans 14 amino acids. Germline V CDR1 and CDR2: MGHRA, YSYEKL. V gave up 1 base and J gave up 5 bases, with 11 bases separating them. The chain's CDR3 is CASSQAASVETQYF. The CDR3, as DNA: TGCGCCAGCAGCCAAGCGGCTAGCGTGGAGACCCAGTACTTC.

V and J are TRBV5-1 and TRBJ1-4, with TRBD1 matching over 9 bases. The CDR3 is made up of 17 amino acids. Germline V gene sequence: CDR1 SGHRS, CDR2 YFSETQ. The junction had 7 bases not matched to a gene; V was cut back by 4 bases and J by 0 bases. The CDR3 nucleotides read TGCGCCAGCAGCGCGTGGACAGGGGCCCCAACTAATGAAAAACTGTTTTTT. As protein: CASSAWTGAPTNEKLFF. Complete variable domain (other parts from reference TRBV5-1 and TRBJ1-4): KAGVTQTPRYLIKTRGQQVTLSCSPISGHRSVSWYQQTPGQGLQFLFEYFSETQRNKGNFPGRFSGRQFSNSRSEMNVSTLELGDSALYLCASSAWTGAPTNEKLFFGSGTQLSVL.

The chain recombines TRBV5-1 with TRBJ2-7; 11 bases fit TRBD2. J was trimmed by 3 bases and V by 4 bases; bases with no gene match: 6. CDR1 is SGHRS, CDR2 YFSETQ, per germline. The CDR3 covers 15 residues. In nucleotides, the CDR3 is TGCGCCAGCAGCCGCGGGACTAGCGGTGGCTACGAGCAGTACTTC. Protein product: CASSRGTSGGYEQYF.